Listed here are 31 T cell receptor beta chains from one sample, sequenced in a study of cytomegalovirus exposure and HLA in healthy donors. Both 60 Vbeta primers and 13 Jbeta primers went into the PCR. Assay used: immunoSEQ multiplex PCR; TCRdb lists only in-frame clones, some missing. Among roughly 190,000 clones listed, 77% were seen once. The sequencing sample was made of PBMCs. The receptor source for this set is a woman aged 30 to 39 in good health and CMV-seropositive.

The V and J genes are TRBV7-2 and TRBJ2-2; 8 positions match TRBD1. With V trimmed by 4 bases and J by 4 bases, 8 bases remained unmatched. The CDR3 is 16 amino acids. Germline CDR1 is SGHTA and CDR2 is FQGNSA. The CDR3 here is CASSSRTGRSTGELFF. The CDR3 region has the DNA TGTGCCAGCAGCTCCAGGACAGGGAGGAGCACCGGGGAGCTGTTTTTT.

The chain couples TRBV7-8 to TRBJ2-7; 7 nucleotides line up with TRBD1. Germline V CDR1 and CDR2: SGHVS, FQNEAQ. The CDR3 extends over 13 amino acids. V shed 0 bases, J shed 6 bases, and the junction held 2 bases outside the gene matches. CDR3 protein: CASSLATGIEQYF. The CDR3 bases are TGTGCCAGCAGCTTAGCGACAGGGATCGAGCAGTACTTC.

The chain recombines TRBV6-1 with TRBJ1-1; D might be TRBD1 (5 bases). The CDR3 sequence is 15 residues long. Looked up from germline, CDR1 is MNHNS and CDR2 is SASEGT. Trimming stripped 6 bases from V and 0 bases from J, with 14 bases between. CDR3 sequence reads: CASSGGGILNTEAFF. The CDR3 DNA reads TGTGCCAGCAGCGGGGGGGGGATTTTGAACACTGAAGCTTTCTTT.

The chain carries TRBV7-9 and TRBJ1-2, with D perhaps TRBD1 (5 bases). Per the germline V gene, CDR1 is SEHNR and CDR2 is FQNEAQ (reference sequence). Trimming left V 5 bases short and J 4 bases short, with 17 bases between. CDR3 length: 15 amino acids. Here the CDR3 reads CASSPRGGSIYGYTF. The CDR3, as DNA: TGTGCCAGCAGCCCAAGGGGCGGGAGTATCTATGGCTACACCTTC.

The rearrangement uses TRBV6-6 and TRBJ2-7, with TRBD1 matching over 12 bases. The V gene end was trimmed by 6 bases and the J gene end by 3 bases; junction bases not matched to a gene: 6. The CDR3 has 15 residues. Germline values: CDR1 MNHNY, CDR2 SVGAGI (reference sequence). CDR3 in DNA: TGTGCCAGCAGCCCCGGGACAGGGGGCTTCTACGAGCAGTACTTC. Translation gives CASSPGTGGFYEQYF.

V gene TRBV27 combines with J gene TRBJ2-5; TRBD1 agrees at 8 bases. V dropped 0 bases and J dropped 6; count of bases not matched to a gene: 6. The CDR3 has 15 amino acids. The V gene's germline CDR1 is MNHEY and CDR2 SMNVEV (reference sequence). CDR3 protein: CASSLSGRGRQTQYF. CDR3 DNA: TGTGCCAGCAGTTTATCCGGCAGGGGGCGTCAGACCCAGTACTTC.

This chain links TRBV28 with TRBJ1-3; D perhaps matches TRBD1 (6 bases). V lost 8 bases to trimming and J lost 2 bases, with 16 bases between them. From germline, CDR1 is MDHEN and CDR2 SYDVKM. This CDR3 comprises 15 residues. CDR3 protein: CASGLGGATGNTIYF. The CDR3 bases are TGTGCCAGCGGCTTGGGGGGGGCGACTGGAAACACCATATATTTT.

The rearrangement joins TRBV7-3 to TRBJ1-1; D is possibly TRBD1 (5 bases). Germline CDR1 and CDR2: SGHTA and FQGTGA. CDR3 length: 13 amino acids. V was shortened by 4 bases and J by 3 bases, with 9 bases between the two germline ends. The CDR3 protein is CASSSQGYTEAFF. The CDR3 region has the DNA TGTGCCAGCAGCTCTCAGGGTTACACTGAAGCTTTCTTT.

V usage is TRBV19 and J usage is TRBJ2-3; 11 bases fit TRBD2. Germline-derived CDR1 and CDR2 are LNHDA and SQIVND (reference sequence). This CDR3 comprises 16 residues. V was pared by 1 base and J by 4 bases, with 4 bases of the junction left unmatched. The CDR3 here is CASSIGLAGGSDTQYF. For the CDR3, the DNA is TGTGCCAGTAGTATAGGGCTAGCGGGAGGATCAGATACGCAGTATTTT.

CDR3 amino acids: CASSISRGKSSGNTIYF. The CDR3 bases are TGTGCCAGCAGTATATCAAGGGGAAAAAGCTCTGGAAACACCATATATTTT. The chain is built from TRBV25-1 and TRBJ1-3, with D maybe TRBD1 (5 bases). The CDR3 runs to 17 residues. Trimming pared 5 bases from V and 0 bases from J, leaving 17 bases between. Germline values: CDR1 MGHDK, CDR2 SYGVNS.

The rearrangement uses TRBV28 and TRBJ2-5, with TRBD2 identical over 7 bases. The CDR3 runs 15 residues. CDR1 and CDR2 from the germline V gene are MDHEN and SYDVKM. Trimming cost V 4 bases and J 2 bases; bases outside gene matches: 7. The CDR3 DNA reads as TGTGCCAGCAGTTCGGGAGGTAACCAGCAAGAGACCCAGTACTTC. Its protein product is CASSSGGNQQETQYF.

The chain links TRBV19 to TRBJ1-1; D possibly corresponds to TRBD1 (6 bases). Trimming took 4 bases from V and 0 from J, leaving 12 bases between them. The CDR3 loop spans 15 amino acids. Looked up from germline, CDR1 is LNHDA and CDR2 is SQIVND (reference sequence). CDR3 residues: CASSKTGPMNTEAFF. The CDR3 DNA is TGTGCCAGTAGTAAGACAGGTCCTATGAACACTGAAGCTTTCTTT.

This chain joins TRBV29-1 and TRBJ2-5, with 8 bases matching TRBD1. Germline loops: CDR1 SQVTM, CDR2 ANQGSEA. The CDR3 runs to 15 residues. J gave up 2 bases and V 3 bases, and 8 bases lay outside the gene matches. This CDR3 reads CSVEGAGGLQETQYF. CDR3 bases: TGCAGCGTTGAGGGGGCAGGGGGCCTACAAGAGACCCAGTACTTC.

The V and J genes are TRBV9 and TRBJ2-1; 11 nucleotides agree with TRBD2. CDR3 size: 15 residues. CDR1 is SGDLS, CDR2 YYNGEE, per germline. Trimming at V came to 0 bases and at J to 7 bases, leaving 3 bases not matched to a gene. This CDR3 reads CASSVVLAGGNEQFF. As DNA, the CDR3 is TGTGCCAGCAGCGTAGTGCTAGCGGGGGGTAATGAGCAGTTCTTC.

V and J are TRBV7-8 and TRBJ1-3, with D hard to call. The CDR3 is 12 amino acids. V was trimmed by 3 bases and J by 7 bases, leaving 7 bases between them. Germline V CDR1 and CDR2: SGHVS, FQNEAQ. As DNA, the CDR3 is TGTGCCAGCAGCTTTAAGGAGAACACCATATATTTT. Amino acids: CASSFKENTIYF.

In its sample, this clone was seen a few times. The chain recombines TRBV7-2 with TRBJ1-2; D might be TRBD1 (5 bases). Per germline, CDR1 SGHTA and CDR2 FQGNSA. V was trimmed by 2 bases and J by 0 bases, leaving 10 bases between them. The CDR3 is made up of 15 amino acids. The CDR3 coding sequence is TGTGCCAGCAGCTTAAGGCAGGGAACTAACTATGGCTACACCTTC. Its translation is CASSLRQGTNYGYTF.

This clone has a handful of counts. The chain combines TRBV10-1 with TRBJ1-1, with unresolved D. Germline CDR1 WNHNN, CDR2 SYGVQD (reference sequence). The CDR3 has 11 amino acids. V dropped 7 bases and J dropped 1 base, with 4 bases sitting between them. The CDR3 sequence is CASKRNTEAFF. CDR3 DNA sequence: TGCGCCAGCAAGCGGAACACTGAAGCTTTCTTT.

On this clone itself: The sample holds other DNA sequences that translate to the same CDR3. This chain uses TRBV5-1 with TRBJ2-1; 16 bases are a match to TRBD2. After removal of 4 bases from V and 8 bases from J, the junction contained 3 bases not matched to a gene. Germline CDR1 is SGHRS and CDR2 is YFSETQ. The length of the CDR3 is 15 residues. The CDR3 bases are TGCGCCAGCAGCAGGGGACTAGCGGGAGGGGATGAGCAGTTCTTC. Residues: CASSRGLAGGDEQFF.

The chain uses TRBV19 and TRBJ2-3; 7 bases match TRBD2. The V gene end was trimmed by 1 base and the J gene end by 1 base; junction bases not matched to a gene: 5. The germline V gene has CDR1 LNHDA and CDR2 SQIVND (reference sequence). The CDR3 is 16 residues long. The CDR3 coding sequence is TGTGCCAGTAGTATAGCCGGCGGGAGAGGCACAGATACGCAGTATTTT. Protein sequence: CASSIAGGRGTDTQYF.

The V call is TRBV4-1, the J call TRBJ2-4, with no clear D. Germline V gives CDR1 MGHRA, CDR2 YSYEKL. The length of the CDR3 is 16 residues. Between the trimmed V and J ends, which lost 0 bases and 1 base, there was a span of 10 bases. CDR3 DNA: TGCGCCAGCAGCCAAGATTCAGGCGAGGCCAAAAACATTCAGTACTTC. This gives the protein CASSQDSGEAKNIQYF.

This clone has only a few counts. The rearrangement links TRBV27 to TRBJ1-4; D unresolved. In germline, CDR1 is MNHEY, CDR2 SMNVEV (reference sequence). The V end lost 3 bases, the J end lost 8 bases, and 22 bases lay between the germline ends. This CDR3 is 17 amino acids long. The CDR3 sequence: CASSFPKSLWEKEKLFF. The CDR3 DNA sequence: TGTGCCAGCAGTTTCCCCAAAAGCCTGTGGGAGAAGGAAAAACTGTTTTTT.

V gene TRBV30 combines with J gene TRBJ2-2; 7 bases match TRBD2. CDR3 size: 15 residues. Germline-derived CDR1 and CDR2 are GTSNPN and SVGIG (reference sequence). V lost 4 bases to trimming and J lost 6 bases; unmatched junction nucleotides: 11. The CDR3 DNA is TGTGCCTGGAACTTTGGCGGGAGTTCTCCCGGGGAGCTGTTTTTT. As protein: CAWNFGGSSPGELFF. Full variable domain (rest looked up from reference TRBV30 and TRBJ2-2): SQTIHQWPATLVQPVGSPLSLECTVEGTSNPNLYWYRQAAGRGLQLLFYSVGIGQISSEVPQNLSASRPQDRQFILSSKKLLLSDSGFYLCAWNFGGSSPGELFFGEGSRLTVL.

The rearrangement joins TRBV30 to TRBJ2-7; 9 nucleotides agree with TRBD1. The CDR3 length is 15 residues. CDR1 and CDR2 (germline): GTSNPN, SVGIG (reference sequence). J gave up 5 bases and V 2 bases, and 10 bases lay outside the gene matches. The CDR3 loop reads CAWSLKQGASNEQYF. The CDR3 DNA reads TGTGCCTGGAGTTTAAAACAGGGGGCAAGTAACGAGCAGTACTTC.

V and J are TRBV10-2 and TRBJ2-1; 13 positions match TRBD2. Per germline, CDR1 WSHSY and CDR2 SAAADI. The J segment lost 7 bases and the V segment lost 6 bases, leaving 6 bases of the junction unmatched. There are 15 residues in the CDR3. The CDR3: CASSLLAGGSNEQFF. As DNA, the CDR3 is TGCGCCAGCAGCTTACTAGCGGGGGGGTCGAATGAGCAGTTCTTC.

The CDR3 sequence: CASSTGNSYEQYF. DNA for the CDR3: TGTGCCAGCAGCACAGGGAACTCCTACGAGCAGTACTTC. The gene calls are TRBV6-6 and TRBJ2-7, with D possibly TRBD1 on 6 matching bases. The CDR3 consists of 13 residues. V was pared by 6 bases and J by 0 bases, with 9 bases between. Germline V gene lookup returns CDR1 MNHNY and CDR2 SVGAGI (reference sequence).

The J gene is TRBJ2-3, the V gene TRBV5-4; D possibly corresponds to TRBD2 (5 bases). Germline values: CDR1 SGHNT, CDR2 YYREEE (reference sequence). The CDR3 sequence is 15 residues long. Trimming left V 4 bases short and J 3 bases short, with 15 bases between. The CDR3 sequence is CASSMAGGLTDTQYF. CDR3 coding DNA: TGTGCCAGCAGCATGGCGGGCGGGCTGACAGATACGCAGTATTTT.

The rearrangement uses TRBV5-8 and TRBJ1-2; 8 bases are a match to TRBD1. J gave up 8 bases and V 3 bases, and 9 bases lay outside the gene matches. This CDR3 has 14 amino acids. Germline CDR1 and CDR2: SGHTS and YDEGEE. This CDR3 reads CASSWISGGEGYTF. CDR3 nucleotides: TGTGCCAGCAGCTGGATCTCAGGGGGCGAAGGCTACACCTTC.

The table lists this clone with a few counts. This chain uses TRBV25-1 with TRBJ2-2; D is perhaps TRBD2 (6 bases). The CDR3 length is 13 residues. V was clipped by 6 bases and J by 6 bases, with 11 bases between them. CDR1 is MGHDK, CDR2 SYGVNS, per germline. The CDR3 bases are TGTGCCAGCAGGCGGGGTAGCGCCGGGGAGCTGTTTTTT. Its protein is CASRRGSAGELFF.

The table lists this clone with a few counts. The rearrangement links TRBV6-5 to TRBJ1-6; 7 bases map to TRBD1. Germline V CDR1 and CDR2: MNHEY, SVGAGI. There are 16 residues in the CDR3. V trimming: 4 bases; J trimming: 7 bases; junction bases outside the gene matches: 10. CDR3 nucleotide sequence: TGTGCCAGCAGTTCCAATTGGGACAGTCGAAATTCACCCCTCCACTTT. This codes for CASSSNWDSRNSPLHF.

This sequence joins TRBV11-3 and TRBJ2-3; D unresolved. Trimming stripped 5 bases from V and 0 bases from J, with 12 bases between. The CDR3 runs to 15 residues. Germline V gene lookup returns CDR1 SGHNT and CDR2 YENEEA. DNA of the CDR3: TGTGCCAGCAGCGAAACTTTGTCTAGCACAGATACGCAGTATTTT. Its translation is CASSETLSSTDTQYF.

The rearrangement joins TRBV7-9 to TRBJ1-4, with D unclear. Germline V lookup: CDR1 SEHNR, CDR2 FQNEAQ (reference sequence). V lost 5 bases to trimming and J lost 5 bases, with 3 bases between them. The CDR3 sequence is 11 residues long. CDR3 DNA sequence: TGTGCCAGCAGCGTAAATGAAAAACTGTTTTTT. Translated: CASSVNEKLFF.